This T cell receptor (beta chain) comes out of a study of CD8+ T cells in alopecia areata. Study summary: Tofacitinib therapy lasting 6 to 18 months was followed by 6 months off drug. Notes on the study in general: While tofacitinib was given, many expanded lesional clones persisted in scalp and blood. Treatment with tofacitinib significantly lowered scalp clonality and reduced expanded CD8+ clones among the top 100.

Treatment in this sample: oral pan-JAK inhibitor, 5-10 mg twice daily. Extraction of RNA preceded its reverse transcription into cDNA, which served as the sequencing template. Profiling relied on immunoSEQ multiplex PCR, and the TCRdb table lists in-frame clones only, not all of them. The table has 130,000 or so clones, 86% seen once; the top ten hold roughly 13%. Germline assignment: CDR1 SGDLS and CDR2 YYNGEE. Trimming stripped 3 bases from V and 2 bases from J, with 12 bases between. This CDR3 is 14 amino acids long. Comments on this clone: Antigen: not known.

Sequenced here: CD8+ T cells sorted from blood, sampled at week 4, from a patient treated with tofacitinib. J is TRBJ2-7 and V is TRBV9; D tentatively reads TRBD1 or TRBD2 (5 bases each). The TCR originated in a human donor with alopecia areata. The CDR3 nucleotides are TGTGCCAGCAGCGGGGGACCGAACGCCTACGAGCAGTACTTC. This codes for CASSGGPNAYEQYF.